This TCR beta chain was recorded in a study of glioma-infiltrating T cells after dendritic cell vaccination. With regard to this clone: Within the sample, other DNA sequences also encode this same CDR3.

Sequencing was performed with immunoSEQ multiplex PCR; in TCRdb, only in-frame clones are kept and a portion is missing. Among 75,000 to 100,000 clones listed, 75% to 85% were seen once. The CDR3 has 13 residues. V was clipped by 0 bases and J by 7 bases, with 9 bases between them. Germline V gene lookup returns CDR1 MNHEY and CDR2 SVGAGI. The sample in question was blood, obtained before dendritic cell vaccination. The genes are TRBV6-5 and TRBJ1-1; D remains unclear. The sequence was collected from a human donor with glioblastoma. The CDR3 coding sequence is TGTGCCAGCAGTTACTCGAGGAGGGATGAAGCTTTCTTT. Amino acids: CASSYSRRDEAFF.